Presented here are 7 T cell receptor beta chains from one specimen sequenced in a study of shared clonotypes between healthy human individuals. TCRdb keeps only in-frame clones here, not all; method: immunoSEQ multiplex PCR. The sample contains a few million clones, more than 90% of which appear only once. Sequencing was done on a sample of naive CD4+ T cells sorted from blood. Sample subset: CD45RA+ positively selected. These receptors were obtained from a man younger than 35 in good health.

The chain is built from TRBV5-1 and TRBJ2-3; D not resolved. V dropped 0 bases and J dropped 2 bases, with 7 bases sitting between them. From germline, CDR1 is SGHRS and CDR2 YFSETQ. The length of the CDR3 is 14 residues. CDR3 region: CASSLVPPTDTQYF. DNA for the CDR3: TGCGCCAGCAGCTTGGTTCCTCCCACAGATACGCAGTATTTT.

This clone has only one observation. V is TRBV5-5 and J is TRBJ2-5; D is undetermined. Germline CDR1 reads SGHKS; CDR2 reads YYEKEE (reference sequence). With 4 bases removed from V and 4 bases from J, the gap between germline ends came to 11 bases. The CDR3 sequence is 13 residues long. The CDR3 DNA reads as TGTGCCAGCAGCGGTGCGGTCCTAGAGACCCAGTACTTC. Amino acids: CASSGAVLETQYF. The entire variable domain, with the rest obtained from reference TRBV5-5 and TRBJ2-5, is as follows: DAGVTQSPTHLIKTRGQQVTLRCSPISGHKSVSWYQQVLGQGPQFIFQYYEKEERGRGNFPDRFSARQFPNYSSELNVNALLLGDSALYLCASSGAVLETQYFGPGTRLLVL.

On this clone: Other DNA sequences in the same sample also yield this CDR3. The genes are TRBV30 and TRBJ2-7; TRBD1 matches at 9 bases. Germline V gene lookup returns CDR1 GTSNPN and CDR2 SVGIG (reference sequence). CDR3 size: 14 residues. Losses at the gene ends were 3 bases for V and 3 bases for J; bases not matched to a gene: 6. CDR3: CAWSAGTGNYEQYF. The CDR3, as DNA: TGTGCCTGGAGCGCCGGGACAGGGAACTACGAGCAGTACTTC.

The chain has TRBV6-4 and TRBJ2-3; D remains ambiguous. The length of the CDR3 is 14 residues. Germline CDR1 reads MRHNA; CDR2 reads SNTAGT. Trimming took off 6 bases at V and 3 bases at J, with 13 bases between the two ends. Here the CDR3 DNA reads TGTGCCAGCAGATGGGGAAGAAGGACAGATACGCAGTATTTT. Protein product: CASRWGRRTDTQYF.

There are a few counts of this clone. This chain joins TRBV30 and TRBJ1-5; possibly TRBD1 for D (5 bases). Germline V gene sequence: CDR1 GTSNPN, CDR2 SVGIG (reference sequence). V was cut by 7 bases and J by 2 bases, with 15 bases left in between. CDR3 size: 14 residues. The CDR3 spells CASQPGGGNQPQHF. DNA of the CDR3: TGTGCCTCCCAGCCCGGGGGAGGCAATCAGCCCCAGCATTTT.

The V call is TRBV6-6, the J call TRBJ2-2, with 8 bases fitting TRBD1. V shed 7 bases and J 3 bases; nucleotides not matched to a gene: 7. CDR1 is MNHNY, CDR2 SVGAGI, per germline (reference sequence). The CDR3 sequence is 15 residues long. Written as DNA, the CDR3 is TGTGCCAGCACCCCGGCGGACAGGGACACCGGGGAGCTGTTTTTT. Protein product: CASTPADRDTGELFF.

The CDR3 loop reads CASSLVGTGNYNEQFF. CDR3 bases: TGTGCCAGCAGCTTAGTAGGGACAGGGAACTACAATGAGCAGTTCTTC. The chain has TRBV7-2 and TRBJ2-1; TRBD1 aligns across 9 bases. This CDR3 is 16 amino acids long. Germline CDR1 is SGHTA and CDR2 is FQGNSA. V dropped 1 base and J dropped 3; count of bases not matched to a gene: 4.